The following is a T cell receptor (beta chain) sequence with its context. These data come from a study of technical replicates of blood from several donors. Some clones are missing from TCRdb's copy, which holds only in-frame ones; the method was immunoSEQ multiplex PCR. The sample lists 55,000 to 75,000 clones, 85% to 95% occurring once. From germline, CDR1 is MNHNS and CDR2 SASEGT. The ends lost 5 bases at V and 7 bases at J; junction bases unmatched: 14. The CDR3 is made up of 15 amino acids. The sequenced sample was PBMCs. This receptor was obtained from a human donor in good health. Some clones in this sample may be carry-over from other donors' samples. The chain carries TRBV6-1 and TRBJ2-7; 7 bases are shared with TRBD1. CDR3 nucleotide sequence: TGTGCCAGCAGTTCCGACAGGGTAGGTTCGCGGGAGCAGTACTTC. This encodes CASSSDRVGSREQYF.